The 9 T cell receptor beta chains below come from one sample, sequenced in a study of regulatory and conventional T cells in RAG deficiency. Data came from immunoSEQ multiplex PCR; TCRdb stores just in-frame clones and leaves some out. The repertoire holds just under 9,500 clones, with 70% to 90% as singletons. Genomic DNA came from blood regulatory T cells gated CD4+ CD25-high CD127-low. The same sample was also studied in work on regulatory T cells. That investigation notes: Primers: 52 TRBV forward and 13 TRBJ reverse.

Material: Tregs sorted from blood. The source is a human donor in good health.

The genes are TRBV2 and TRBJ2-3; D is uncertain. Germline CDR1 and CDR2: SNHLY and FYNNEI. The CDR3 length is 16 residues. Trimming left V 7 bases short and J 2 bases short, with 19 bases between. This chain's CDR3 is CASTKDRLSTTDTQYF. CDR3 DNA sequence: TGTGCCAGCACTAAGGACCGACTGTCAACCACAGATACGCAGTATTTT. Combining the CDR3 with reference TRBV2 and TRBJ2-3 gives the whole variable domain EPEVTQTPSHQVTQMGQEVILRCVPISNHLYFYWYRQILGQKVEFLVSFYNNEISEKSEIFDDQFSVERPDGSNFTLKIRSTKLEDSAMYFCASTKDRLSTTDTQYFGPGTRLTVL.

The chain couples TRBV27 to TRBJ2-2, with a possible D match to TRBD2 (5 bases). Trimming stripped 1 base from V and 5 bases from J, with 8 bases between. Germline V lookup: CDR1 MNHEY, CDR2 SMNVEV (reference sequence). This CDR3 has 14 amino acids. DNA for the CDR3: TGTGCCAGCAGTTTATTTTCGGGGACCGGGGAGCTGTTTTTT. Encoded protein: CASSLFSGTGELFF.

The chain recombines TRBV5-1 with TRBJ1-4; 9 bases are shared with TRBD1. The germline gives CDR1 SGHRS, CDR2 YFSETQ. The junction had 5 bases not matched to a gene; V was cut back by 0 bases and J by 5 bases. The CDR3 runs 16 residues. CDR3 amino acids: CASSLGGQGGNEKLFF. The DNA for the CDR3 is TGCGCCAGCAGCTTGGGGGGACAGGGTGGAAATGAAAAACTGTTTTTT.

The chain combines TRBV19 with TRBJ2-2; D assignment may be TRBD1 or TRBD2 (6 bases each). The germline V gene encodes CDR1 LNHDA and CDR2 SQIVND (reference sequence). This CDR3 has 13 amino acids. The germline V and J ends were trimmed by 7 bases and 8 bases, with 14 bases remaining between them. CDR3 residues: CASTIGGSGELFF. For the CDR3, the DNA is TGTGCCAGTACCATAGGGGGGTCTGGGGAGCTGTTTTTT. The full variable domain, completed using reference TRBV19 and TRBJ2-2, is DGGITQSPKYLFRKEGQNVTLSCEQNLNHDAMYWYRQDPGQGLRLIYYSQIVNDFQKGDIAEGYSVSREKKESFPLTVTSAQKNPTAFYLCASTIGGSGELFFGEGSRLTVL.

The chain combines TRBV7-8 with TRBJ1-1; the D gene is possibly TRBD1 (6 bases). V lost 3 bases, J lost 4 bases, and 12 bases lay in between. The CDR3 totals 14 residues. Per germline, CDR1 SGHVS and CDR2 FQNEAQ. CDR3 sequence (DNA): TGTGCCAGCAGCTTGGGGGCTACCGTCACTGAAGCTTTCTTT. Translation gives CASSLGATVTEAFF.

The rearrangement uses TRBV5-1 and TRBJ1-5, with 8 bases aligning to TRBD1. The CDR3 length is 15 residues. With V trimmed by 5 bases and J by 6 bases, 10 bases remained unmatched. CDR1 is SGHRS and CDR2 is YFSETQ in the germline V gene. CDR3 in DNA: TGCGCCAGCAGTCCCGGGACAGGCCAGGGTCAGCCCCAGCATTTT. It is translated as CASSPGTGQGQPQHF.

The chain joins TRBV10-3 to TRBJ2-5, with D perhaps TRBD2 (6 bases). V lost 4 bases, J lost 2 bases, and 8 bases lay in between. This CDR3 region has 13 residues. Germline CDR1 ENHRY, CDR2 SYGVKD. DNA of the CDR3: TGTGCCATCAGTGTCAGCGGGCAAGAGACCCAGTACTTC. Its translation is CAISVSGQETQYF.

This clone was found once. V usage is TRBV7-9 and J usage is TRBJ2-3; 9 bases fit TRBD2. The J segment lost 3 bases and the V segment lost 3 bases, leaving 1 base of the junction unmatched. This CDR3 comprises 14 residues. Germline loops: CDR1 SEHNR, CDR2 FQNEAQ (reference sequence). CDR3 DNA: TGTGCCAGCAGCTTCACTAGCGGGACAGATACGCAGTATTTT. Translating gives CASSFTSGTDTQYF.

The rearrangement links TRBV2 to TRBJ1-1; D not certain. Germline CDR1 reads SNHLY; CDR2 reads FYNNEI. There are 16 residues in the CDR3. V was shortened by 1 base and J by 4 bases, with 16 bases between the two germline ends. CDR3 loop: CASSEEQLWAGTEAFF. The CDR3 region has the DNA TGTGCCAGCAGTGAAGAACAGCTCTGGGCGGGCACTGAAGCTTTCTTT.